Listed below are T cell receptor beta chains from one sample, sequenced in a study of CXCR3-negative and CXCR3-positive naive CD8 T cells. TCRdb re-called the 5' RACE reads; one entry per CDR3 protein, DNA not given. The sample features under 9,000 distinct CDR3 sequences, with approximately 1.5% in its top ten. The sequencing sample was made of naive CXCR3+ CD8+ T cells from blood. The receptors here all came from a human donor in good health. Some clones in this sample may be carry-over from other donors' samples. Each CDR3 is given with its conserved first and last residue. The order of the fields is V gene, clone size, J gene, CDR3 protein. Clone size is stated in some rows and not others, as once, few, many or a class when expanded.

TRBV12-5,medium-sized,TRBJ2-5,CASVSGVRETQYF
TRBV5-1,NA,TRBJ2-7,CASSPDRGRGEQYF
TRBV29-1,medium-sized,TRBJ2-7,CSVERKQGVAYEQYF
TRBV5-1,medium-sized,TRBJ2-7,CASSLEVASSYEQYF
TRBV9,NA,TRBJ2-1,CASSVSEGPLYNEQFF
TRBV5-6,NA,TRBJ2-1,CASSLDSGNEQFF
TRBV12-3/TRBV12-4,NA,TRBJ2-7,CASSLITPPGDEQYF
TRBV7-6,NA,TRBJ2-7,CASSLSALAGFYEQYF
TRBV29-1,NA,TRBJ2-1,CSVEGRGAYNEQFF
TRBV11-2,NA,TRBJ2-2,CATPGTPTGELFF